This TCR beta chain was profiled in a study of monozygotic twins with inflammatory bowel disease. Study-wide results and caveats: Repertoire similarity was not found to differ between concordant and discordant twins, possibly from limited power.

cDNA encoding TCRalpha and TCRbeta underwent two nested PCRs of 16 and 9 cycles, each of which was followed by bead purification. TCRdb reworked the 5' RACE reads into one entry per CDR3 protein, no DNA. This repertoire includes 200,000 to 250,000 distinct CDR3 sequences. Germline CDR1 and CDR2: SGHDT and YYEEEE. The CDR3 spans 15 residues. As concerns this clonotype: Its target is not known.

V is TRBV5-6 and J is TRBJ2-7; TCRdb's D gene call, TRBD2, goes unchecked for lack of DNA. This TCR was recovered from a human donor with ulcerative colitis or Crohn's disease, or a healthy co-twin of an affected twin (not recorded which). The sample consisted of blood. The CDR3 sequence is CASRSLAGADVEQYF.